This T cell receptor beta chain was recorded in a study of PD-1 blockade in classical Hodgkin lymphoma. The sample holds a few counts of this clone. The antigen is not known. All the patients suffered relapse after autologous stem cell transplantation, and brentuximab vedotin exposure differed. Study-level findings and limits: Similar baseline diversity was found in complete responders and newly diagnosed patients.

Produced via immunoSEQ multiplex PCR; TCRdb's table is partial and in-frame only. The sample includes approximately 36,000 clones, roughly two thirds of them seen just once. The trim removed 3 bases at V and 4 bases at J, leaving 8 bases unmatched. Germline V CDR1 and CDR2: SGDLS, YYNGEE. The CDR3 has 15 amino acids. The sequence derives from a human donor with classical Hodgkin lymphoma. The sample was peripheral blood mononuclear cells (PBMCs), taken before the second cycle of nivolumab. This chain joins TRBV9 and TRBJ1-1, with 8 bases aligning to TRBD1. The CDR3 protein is CASSDRTGRGTEAFF. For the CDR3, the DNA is TGTGCCAGCAGCGACCGGACAGGGAGGGGCACTGAAGCTTTCTTT.